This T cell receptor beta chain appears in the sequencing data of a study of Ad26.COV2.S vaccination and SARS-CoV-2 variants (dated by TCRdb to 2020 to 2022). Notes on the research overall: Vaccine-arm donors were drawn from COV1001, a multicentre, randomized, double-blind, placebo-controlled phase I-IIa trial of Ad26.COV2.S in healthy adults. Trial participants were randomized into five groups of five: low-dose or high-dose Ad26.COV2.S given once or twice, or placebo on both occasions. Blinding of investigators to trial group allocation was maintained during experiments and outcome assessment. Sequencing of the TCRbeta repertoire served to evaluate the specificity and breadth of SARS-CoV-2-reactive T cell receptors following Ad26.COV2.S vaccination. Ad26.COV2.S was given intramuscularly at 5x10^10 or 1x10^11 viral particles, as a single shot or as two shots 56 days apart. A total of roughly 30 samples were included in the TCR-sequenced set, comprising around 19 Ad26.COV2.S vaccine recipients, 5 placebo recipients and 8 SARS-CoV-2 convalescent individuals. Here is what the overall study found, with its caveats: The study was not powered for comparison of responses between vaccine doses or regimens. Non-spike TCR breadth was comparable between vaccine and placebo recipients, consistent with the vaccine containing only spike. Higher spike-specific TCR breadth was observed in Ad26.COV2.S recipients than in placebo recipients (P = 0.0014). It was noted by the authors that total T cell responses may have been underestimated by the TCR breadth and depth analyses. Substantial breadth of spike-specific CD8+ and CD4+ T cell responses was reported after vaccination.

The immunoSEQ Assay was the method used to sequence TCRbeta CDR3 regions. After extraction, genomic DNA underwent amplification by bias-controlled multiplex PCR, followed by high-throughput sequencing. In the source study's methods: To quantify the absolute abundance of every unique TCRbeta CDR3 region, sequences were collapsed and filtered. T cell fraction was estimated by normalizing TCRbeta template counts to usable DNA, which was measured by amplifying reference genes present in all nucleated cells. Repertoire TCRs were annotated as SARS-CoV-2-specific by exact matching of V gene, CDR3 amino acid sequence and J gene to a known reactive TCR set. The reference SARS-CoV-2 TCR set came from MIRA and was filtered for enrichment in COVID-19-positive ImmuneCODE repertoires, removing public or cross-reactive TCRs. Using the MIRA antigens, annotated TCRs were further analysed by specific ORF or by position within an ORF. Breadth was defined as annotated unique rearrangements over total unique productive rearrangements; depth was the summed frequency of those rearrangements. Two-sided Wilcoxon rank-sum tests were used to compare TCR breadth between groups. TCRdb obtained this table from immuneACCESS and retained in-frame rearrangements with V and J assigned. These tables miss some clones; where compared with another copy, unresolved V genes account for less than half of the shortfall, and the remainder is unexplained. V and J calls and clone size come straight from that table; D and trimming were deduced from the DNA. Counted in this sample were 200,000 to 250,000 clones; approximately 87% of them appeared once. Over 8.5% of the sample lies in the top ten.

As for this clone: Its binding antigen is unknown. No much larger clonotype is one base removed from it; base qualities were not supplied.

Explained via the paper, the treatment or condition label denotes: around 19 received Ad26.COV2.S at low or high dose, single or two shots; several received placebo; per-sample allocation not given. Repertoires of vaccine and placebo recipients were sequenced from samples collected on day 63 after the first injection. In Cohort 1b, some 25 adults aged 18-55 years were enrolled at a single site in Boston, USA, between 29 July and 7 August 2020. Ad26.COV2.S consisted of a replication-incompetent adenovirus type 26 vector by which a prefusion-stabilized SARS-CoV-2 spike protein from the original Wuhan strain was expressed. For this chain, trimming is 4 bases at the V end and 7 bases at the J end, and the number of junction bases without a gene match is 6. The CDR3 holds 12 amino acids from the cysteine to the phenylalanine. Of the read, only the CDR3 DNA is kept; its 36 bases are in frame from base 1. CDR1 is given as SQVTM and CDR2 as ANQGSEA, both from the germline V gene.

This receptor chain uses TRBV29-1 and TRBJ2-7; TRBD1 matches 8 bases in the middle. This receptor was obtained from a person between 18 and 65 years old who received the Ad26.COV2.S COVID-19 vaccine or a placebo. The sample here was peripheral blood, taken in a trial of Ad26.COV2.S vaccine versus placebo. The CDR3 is CSVGQGSGEQYF. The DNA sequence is TGCAGCGTTGGACAGGGGTCGGGGGAGCAGTACTTC.